This entry lists 27 T cell receptor beta chains sequenced from one sample in a study of technical replicates of blood from a few donors. Libraries were prepared by immunoSEQ multiplex PCR; TCRdb keeps only in-frame clonotypes and omits some of them. The data contain more than 65,000 clones, around 95% of them seen just once; the ten biggest clones take up about 0.22%. Sequencing input: T cells isolated from PBMCs. Every receptor here comes from a human donor in good health.

The count of this clone is one. V gene TRBV5-4 combines with J gene TRBJ1-1, with D maybe TRBD1 (5 bases). This CDR3 comprises 15 residues. Germline V gene sequence: CDR1 SGHNT, CDR2 YYREEE (reference sequence). Trimming took 2 bases from V and 3 from J, leaving 14 bases between them. CDR3: CASSFSGWGDTEAFF. The CDR3, as DNA: TGTGCCAGCAGCTTTTCCGGGTGGGGGGACACTGAAGCTTTCTTT.

This rearrangement joins TRBV6-4 to TRBJ1-1; possibly TRBD1 for D (6 bases). From germline, CDR1 is MRHNA and CDR2 SNTAGT. This CDR3 is built from 15 residues. Trimming left V 3 bases short and J 6 bases short, with 17 bases between. In DNA form, the CDR3 reads TGTGCCAGCAGTGATCACCATACAGGGAATGCTGAAGCTTTCTTT. Protein: CASSDHHTGNAEAFF.

The chain links TRBV19 to TRBJ1-3; tentative D call: TRBD1 (6 bases). The V and J ends lost 7 bases and 7 bases respectively, with 17 bases between them. Germline V gene data show CDR1 as LNHDA and CDR2 as SQIVND (reference sequence). The CDR3 has 14 residues. The CDR3 loop is CASTGQPDGNTIYF. The CDR3 coding sequence is TGTGCCAGTACTGGACAGCCCGATGGGAACACCATATATTTT.

This chain connects TRBV29-1 to TRBJ2-1; D not certain. V was clipped by 5 bases and J by 8 bases, with 10 bases between them. The CDR3 totals 11 residues. Germline CDR1 is SQVTM and CDR2 is ANQGSEA. In nucleotides, the CDR3 is TGCAGCGTTAAAGGTTCCGATGAGCAGTTCTTC. It specifies CSVKGSDEQFF.

The rearrangement uses TRBV5-1 and TRBJ2-3; 8 bases align to TRBD2. The CDR3 covers 14 residues. Germline CDR1 SGHRS, CDR2 YFSETQ. V dropped 4 bases and J dropped 2; count of bases not matched to a gene: 3. Here the CDR3 reads CASSPAGDTDTQYF. DNA of the CDR3: TGCGCCAGCAGCCCAGCGGGGGACACAGATACGCAGTATTTT.

The chain links TRBV11-2 to TRBJ1-2, with D possibly matching TRBD1 (5 bases). CDR1 is SGHAT and CDR2 is FQNNGV in the germline V gene. Trimming pared 1 base from V and 8 bases from J, leaving 17 bases between. This CDR3 spans 15 amino acids. The CDR3 here is CASSLGQPLVLGYTF. The CDR3 region has the DNA TGTGCCAGCAGCTTAGGACAGCCTCTAGTCCTGGGCTACACCTTC.

The chain links TRBV9 to TRBJ2-7; tentative D call: TRBD1 (5 bases). The ends were cut back, 0 bases at V and 2 bases at J, with 12 bases in the middle. This CDR3 comprises 15 residues. Per the germline V gene, CDR1 is SGDLS and CDR2 is YYNGEE. As DNA, the CDR3 is TGTGCCAGCAGCGTAGGACAGTCACCCCCCTACGAGCAGTACTTC. The encoded protein is CASSVGQSPPYEQYF.

The CDR3 nucleotides are TGTGCCAGCAGCCGGAGTGCGGATGAAAAACTGTTTTTT. It specifies CASSRSADEKLFF. The rearrangement uses TRBV11-2 and TRBJ1-4; D unresolved. The CDR3 totals 13 residues. Per the germline V gene, CDR1 is SGHAT and CDR2 is FQNNGV. Trimming shortened V by 5 bases and J by 6 bases, and 10 bases separated the two germline ends.

In this sample, this clone turned up once. The chain combines TRBV6-1 with TRBJ2-2, with 7 nucleotides matching TRBD1. This CDR3 is 12 amino acids long. Germline values: CDR1 MNHNS, CDR2 SASEGT. Trimming cost V 6 bases and J 7 bases; bases outside gene matches: 2. DNA for the CDR3: TGTGCCAGCAGGGACAGGATCGGGGAGCTGTTTTTT. It codes for CASRDRIGELFF.

The genes are TRBV28 and TRBJ2-7; 10 nucleotides align to TRBD2. Germline values: CDR1 MDHEN, CDR2 SYDVKM. V lost 2 bases, J lost 0 bases, and 19 bases stayed unmatched. The CDR3 has 21 amino acids. The CDR3 region has the DNA TGTGCCAGCAGTTTAAAGCGGGAGGGCCTGTTACCCGACCCTAGCTCCTACGAGCAGTACTTC. Residues: CASSLKREGLLPDPSSYEQYF.

V gene TRBV7-9 combines with J gene TRBJ2-4, with D possibly matching TRBD1 (5 bases). This CDR3 has 14 residues. From germline, CDR1 is SEHNR and CDR2 FQNEAQ (reference sequence). Trimming took 8 bases from V and 6 from J, leaving 17 bases between them. CDR3: CASLDRPQGNIQYF. As DNA, the CDR3 is TGTGCCAGCTTGGATAGGCCGCAGGGAAACATTCAGTACTTC.

The chain couples TRBV6-1 to TRBJ1-5; D gene ambiguous. Looked up from germline, CDR1 is MNHNS and CDR2 is SASEGT. The V and J ends lost 1 base and 4 bases respectively, with 11 bases between them. This CDR3 has 15 amino acids. The CDR3 region is CASSEVDNPNQPQHF. DNA for the CDR3: TGTGCCAGCAGTGAAGTAGATAACCCGAATCAGCCCCAGCATTTT.

The chain joins TRBV14 to TRBJ2-7; D perhaps matches TRBD2 (6 bases). Deletions cut 1 base from V and 4 bases from J, with 14 bases between. The CDR3 is 15 residues long. Germline CDR1 is SGHDN and CDR2 is FVKESK. Here the CDR3 reads CASSQVGGYGYEQYF. In nucleotides, the CDR3 is TGTGCCAGCAGCCAAGTCGGGGGATATGGGTACGAGCAGTACTTC.

V and J are TRBV28 and TRBJ1-2; D call uncertain. The CDR3 runs 12 residues. With 8 bases removed from V and 4 bases from J, the gap between germline ends came to 11 bases. Germline CDR1 and CDR2: MDHEN and SYDVKM. The CDR3 nucleotides read TGTGCCAGCGGAGGGCCACGCTATGGCTACACCTTC. Translated, it gives CASGGPRYGYTF.

This chain connects TRBV28 to TRBJ1-1; no firm D call. The CDR3 has 14 amino acids. With 2 bases removed from V and 0 bases from J, the gap between germline ends came to 7 bases. Looked up from germline, CDR1 is MDHEN and CDR2 is SYDVKM. The CDR3 DNA follows: TGTGCCAGCAGTTTAGGGCTGCTGAACACTGAAGCTTTCTTT. Translation gives CASSLGLLNTEAFF.

This clone was seen only a few times. The V gene is TRBV5-6, the J gene TRBJ2-5, with 7 bases lining up with TRBD1. This CDR3 is built from 15 residues. V lost 4 bases and J lost 2; bases outside the gene matches: 8. The germline V gene encodes CDR1 SGHDT and CDR2 YYEEEE. The CDR3 DNA follows: TGTGCCAGCAGCCGGGGACAGTACTTTCAAGAGACCCAGTACTTC. Protein product: CASSRGQYFQETQYF.

This clone was detected only once. V gene TRBV11-3 combines with J gene TRBJ1-2; D is uncertain. The CDR3 has 13 amino acids. Between the trimmed V and J ends, which lost 5 bases and 3 bases, there was a span of 10 bases. In germline, CDR1 is SGHNT, CDR2 YENEEA. The CDR3 reads CASSRTRDYGYTF. DNA of the CDR3: TGTGCCAGCAGCCGCACTAGGGACTATGGCTACACCTTC.

This clone was observed once. The V call is TRBV15, the J call TRBJ2-6, with D possibly TRBD2 on 5 matching bases. Trimming cost V 6 bases and J 1 base, with 10 bases left between them. The CDR3 consists of 15 residues. Germline loops: CDR1 LNHNV, CDR2 YYDKDF (reference sequence). The CDR3 protein is CATSEGGSGANVLTF. The CDR3 DNA reads TGTGCCACCAGTGAGGGCGGTTCTGGGGCCAACGTCCTGACTTTC.

The V and J genes are TRBV27 and TRBJ2-7, with D possibly being TRBD1 (5 bases). The germline V gene has CDR1 MNHEY and CDR2 SMNVEV (reference sequence). The CDR3 spans 13 residues. Trimming removed 6 bases at V and 2 bases at J, with 11 bases between. As DNA, the CDR3 is TGTGCCAGCAGCCCTGCGGACACCTACGAGCAGTACTTC. Residues: CASSPADTYEQYF.

The chain employs TRBV9 and TRBJ2-1, with D maybe TRBD2 (5 bases). The CDR3 has 15 amino acids. V lost 3 bases, J lost 5 bases, and 15 bases lay in between. Germline loops: CDR1 SGDLS, CDR2 YYNGEE. The CDR3 reads CASSEDGGFNNEQFF. In nucleotides, the CDR3 is TGTGCCAGCAGCGAGGACGGAGGATTTAACAATGAGCAGTTCTTC.

CDR3 nucleotides: TGTGCCAGCAGCTTAGCGGGGAACACTGAAGCTTTCTTT. It specifies CASSLAGNTEAFF. The V gene is TRBV13, the J gene TRBJ1-1, with unresolved D. Looked up from germline, CDR1 is PRHDT and CDR2 is FYEKMQ (reference sequence). The length of the CDR3 is 13 residues. The germline V and J ends were trimmed by 1 base and 1 base, with 4 bases remaining between them.

V usage is TRBV11-2 and J usage is TRBJ2-7, with D possibly being TRBD1 (6 bases). CDR3 length equals 13 residues. V was shortened by 5 bases and J by 4 bases, with 12 bases between the two germline ends. Germline CDR1 reads SGHAT; CDR2 reads FQNNGV. CDR3 region: CASSRFGQYEQYF. In DNA, the CDR3 is TGTGCCAGCAGCCGTTTCGGACAGTACGAGCAGTACTTC.

This chain joins TRBV29-1 and TRBJ2-2, with TRBD1 as a possible D gene (8 bases). Trimming shortened V by 7 bases and J by 4 bases, and 13 bases separated the two germline ends. This CDR3 comprises 13 residues. Germline CDR1 and CDR2: SQVTM and ANQGSEA. CDR3 DNA: TGCAGCGCAACAGGGGGGGGCACCGGGGAGCTGTTTTTT. This codes for CSATGGGTGELFF.

The rearrangement links TRBV6-5 to TRBJ2-6; D is unclear. Germline values: CDR1 MNHEY, CDR2 SVGAGI. The V and J ends lost 2 bases and 4 bases respectively, with 6 bases between them. CDR3 length: 14 amino acids. The CDR3 protein is CASSYEAGANVLTF. CDR3 in DNA: TGTGCCAGCAGTTACGAAGCGGGGGCCAACGTCCTGACTTTC.

The chain employs TRBV30 and TRBJ1-1; 11 bases fit TRBD1. This CDR3 is built from 16 residues. Per the germline V gene, CDR1 is GTSNPN and CDR2 is SVGIG (reference sequence). V was clipped by 1 base and J by 5 bases; unmatched bases: 9. The CDR3 loop is CAWSEIPGQGATEAFF. The CDR3 region has the DNA TGTGCCTGGAGTGAAATCCCTGGACAGGGGGCGACTGAAGCTTTCTTT.

This chain connects TRBV7-2 to TRBJ2-1; 7 bases fit TRBD1. This CDR3 is 18 amino acids long. Trimming cost V 5 bases and J 6 bases; bases outside gene matches: 19. Germline CDR1 is SGHTA and CDR2 is FQGNSA. CDR3 DNA sequence: TGTGCCAGCAGCCGCCCCGTACTCTCCGGGACAGCACTCAATGAGCAGTTCTTC. This translates into CASSRPVLSGTALNEQFF.

The chain has TRBV19 and TRBJ2-1, with D maybe TRBD1 (5 bases). The V and J ends lost 6 bases and 8 bases respectively, with 17 bases between them. The germline CDR1 and CDR2 sequences are LNHDA and SQIVND (reference sequence). This CDR3 contains 14 residues. The CDR3 is CASREIRFRDEQFF. The DNA of the CDR3 is TGTGCCAGTAGGGAGATCCGATTCAGGGATGAGCAGTTCTTC.